Detailed here is one T cell receptor beta chain. TCRdb's table, derived via immunoSEQ multiplex PCR, lists solely in-frame clones and lacks some. The sample shows roughly 81,000 clones, around 85% of them seen only once. Trimming cost V 5 bases and J 4 bases, with 18 bases left between them. CDR1 LGHNA and CDR2 YNFKEQ come from the germline V gene. The CDR3 covers 16 residues. The data originate from a study of technical replicates of blood from several donors. The J gene is TRBJ1-3, the V gene TRBV4-2; D perhaps matches TRBD1 (6 bases). The sequence came from a human donor in good health. Some clones in this sample may be carry-over from other donors' samples. Material for sequencing was PBMCs. In DNA form, the CDR3 reads TGTGCCAGCAGCTTATTTGGGGGCCTCGAGGGAAACACCATATATTTT. Its protein product is CASSLFGGLEGNTIYF.